A single sample is the source of the 17 T cell receptor beta chains below, sequenced in a study of blood T cell repertoires in COVID-19 (dated by TCRdb to the early 2020s). The receptor library was made with the immunoSEQ multiplex PCR assay. This is the immuneACCESS table as TCRdb keeps it, with only in-frame sequences that have V and J called. A part of the clones is gone; compared with another copy, unresolved V genes explain less than half, and the rest is unexplained. The sample has under 250,000 clones on record, 80% to 90% of them singletons. The top ten constitute 2.5% to 4% of the sample. Sequenced input: PBMCs or T cells enriched from blood (not recorded which). The receptors were gathered from a middle-aged woman who had been exposed to COVID-19.

The chain links TRBV29-1 to TRBJ2-5, with TRBD2 matching 10 bases. With 4 bases clipped from V and 5 bases from J, the junction kept 7 bases outside the gene matches. Germline CDR1 and CDR2: SQVTM and ANQGSEA. The CDR3 contains 14 residues. In DNA form, the CDR3 reads TGCAGCGTTGGGGTAGCGGGAGGCTTGGAGACCCAGTACTTC. Encoded protein: CSVGVAGGLETQYF.

The chain has TRBV5-1 and TRBJ2-1, with D possibly TRBD1 on 5 matching bases. This CDR3 has 14 residues. CDR1 is SGHRS and CDR2 is YFSETQ in the germline V gene. The V and J ends lost 0 bases and 6 bases respectively, with 10 bases between them. The CDR3, as DNA: TGCGCCAGCAGCTTGGGAGCAGGGATCAATGAGCAGTTCTTC. This sequence encodes CASSLGAGINEQFF.

The genes are TRBV12-3 or TRBV12-4 and TRBJ1-5; 8 bases are a match to TRBD1. With V trimmed by 5 bases and J by 16 bases, 10 bases remained unmatched. This CDR3 comprises 12 residues. The CDR3 DNA follows: TGTGCCAGCAGTAAGGACAGGGCAAGGGGTCATTTT. It encodes CASSKDRARGHF.

The V and J genes are TRBV7-3 and TRBJ2-1; 11 positions match TRBD2. The V segment lost 5 bases and the J segment 6 bases; nucleotides outside the gene matches: 6. The CDR3 is 15 residues long. CDR1 is SGHTA, CDR2 FQGTGA, per germline. CDR3: CASSLSGGESNEQFF. CDR3 bases: TGTGCCAGCAGCCTTAGCGGGGGGGAAAGCAATGAGCAGTTCTTC.

The chain has TRBV7-9 and TRBJ1-2; 11 bases fit TRBD1. From germline, CDR1 is SEHNR and CDR2 FQNEAQ (reference sequence). V trimming: 5 bases; J trimming: 8 bases; junction bases outside the gene matches: 13. The CDR3 covers 16 residues. CDR3 sequence (DNA): TGTGCCAGCAGCCCTACCCCAGGACAGGGGGCAGGAGGCTACACCTTC. It codes for CASSPTPGQGAGGYTF.

The chain links TRBV24-1 to TRBJ2-5, with no clear D. From germline, CDR1 is KGHDR and CDR2 SFDVKD. This CDR3 contains 13 residues. V was cut by 4 bases and J by 1 base, with 6 bases left in between. CDR3 sequence (DNA): TGTGCCACCAGTGAGACGGGCCAAGAGACCCAGTACTTC. Encoded protein: CATSETGQETQYF.

The rearrangement joins TRBV28 to TRBJ2-7; D gene unclear. The V and J ends lost 1 base and 6 bases respectively, with 4 bases between them. Germline V gene sequence: CDR1 MDHEN, CDR2 SYDVKM. This CDR3 is built from 11 residues. The CDR3 sequence is CASSLLIEQYF. In DNA form, the CDR3 reads TGTGCCAGCAGTTTATTAATCGAGCAGTACTTC.

The table lists this clone with a count of one. The chain has TRBV2 and TRBJ2-1; the D is unclear. CDR3 length equals 11 residues. Germline CDR1 reads SNHLY; CDR2 reads FYNNEI. The V gene lost 9 bases and the J gene lost 3 bases, with 6 bases spanning the gap. CDR3 in DNA: TGTGCCAGGATACTCTACAATGAGCAGTTCTTC. Translating it yields CARILYNEQFF.

The rearrangement uses TRBV4-1 and TRBJ1-6; D is possibly TRBD1 (6 bases). From germline, CDR1 is MGHRA and CDR2 YSYEKL. The V end was cut by 3 bases, the J end by 6 bases, with 18 bases between. The CDR3 is made up of 17 amino acids. CDR3 nucleotides: TGCGCCAGCAGCCATGGGATCATCGGGGGGCTTAATTCACCCCTCCACTTT. It encodes CASSHGIIGGLNSPLHF.

This sequence joins TRBV7-2 and TRBJ1-1; D gene unclear. The V end lost 0 bases, the J end lost 11 bases, and 13 bases lay between the germline ends. There are 13 residues in the CDR3. CDR1 is SGHTA and CDR2 is FQGNSA in the germline V gene. The CDR3 nucleotides read TGTGCCAGCAGCTTAGCGCGGAGTCTTAAGGCTTTCTTT. Residues: CASSLARSLKAFF. The whole variable domain, filled in from reference TRBV7-2 and TRBJ1-1, reads GAGVSQSPSNKVTEKGKDVELRCDPISGHTALYWYRQSLGQGLEFLIYFQGNSAPDKSGLPSDRFSAERTGGSVSTLTIQRTQQEDSAVYLCASSLARSLKAFFGQGTRLTVV.

The chain carries TRBV6-5 and TRBJ1-6; D gene unclear. The germline V gene encodes CDR1 MNHEY and CDR2 SVGAGI. The CDR3 loop spans 12 amino acids. Trimming shortened V by 6 bases and J by 4 bases, and 4 bases separated the two germline ends. In DNA, the CDR3 is TGTGCCAGCAGACGGTATAATTCACCCCTCCACTTT. The encoded protein is CASRRYNSPLHF.

The chain joins TRBV4-3 to TRBJ2-5; 8 bases are a match to TRBD2. Germline trimming cut 0 bases from V and 1 base from J; bases unmatched to any gene: 4. CDR1 and CDR2 (germline): LGHNA, YSLEER. This CDR3 region has 16 residues. As DNA, the CDR3 is TGCGCCAGCAGCCAAGATAACCGGGGGGGCCAAGAGACCCAGTACTTC. Its protein product is CASSQDNRGGQETQYF.

The chain uses TRBV7-8 and TRBJ2-2, with D possibly being TRBD2 (5 bases). The germline CDR1 and CDR2 sequences are SGHVS and FQNEAQ. This CDR3 has 19 amino acids. Trimming cost V 2 bases and J 5 bases, with 24 bases left between them. CDR3 coding DNA: TGTGCCAGCAGCTTAAACCCCCGGCGGGTTGGGAGAGGAACCGGGGAGCTGTTTTTT. This encodes CASSLNPRRVGRGTGELFF.

The chain is built from TRBV28 and TRBJ2-2; maybe TRBD1 (5 bases). V gave up 7 bases and J gave up 0 bases, with 18 bases separating them. The CDR3 runs to 17 residues. The germline V gene has CDR1 MDHEN and CDR2 SYDVKM. CDR3 DNA: TGTGCCAGCACCCTTCGCTCGGCAGGGCCGAACACCGGGGAGCTGTTTTTT. As protein: CASTLRSAGPNTGELFF.

The V and J genes are TRBV7-9 and TRBJ1-1; possibly TRBD1 for D (5 bases). The CDR3 runs 11 residues. V lost 8 bases and J lost 6, with 10 bases in between. Germline-derived CDR1 and CDR2 are SEHNR and FQNEAQ (reference sequence). Written as DNA, the CDR3 is TGTGCCAGCCGGTGGGGCCCTGAAGCTTTCTTT. It is translated as CASRWGPEAFF. The variable domain in full, completed from reference TRBV7-9 and TRBJ1-1, reads DTGVSQNPRHKITKRGQNVTFRCDPISEHNRLYWYRQTLGQGPEFLTYFQNEAQLEKSRLLSDRFSAERPKGSFSTLEIQRTEQGDSAMYLCASRWGPEAFFGQGTRLTVV.

The V gene is TRBV9, the J gene TRBJ2-5; D might be TRBD2 (5 bases). CDR1 and CDR2 (germline): SGDLS, YYNGEE. Trimming stripped 0 bases from V and 1 base from J, with 10 bases between. This CDR3 has 15 amino acids. CDR3 loop: CASSVGPGSQETQYF. The CDR3 nucleotides read TGTGCCAGCAGCGTAGGGCCGGGGAGCCAAGAGACCCAGTACTTC.

The chain links TRBV4-1 to TRBJ2-7, with D maybe TRBD2 (7 bases). The V end was cut by 2 bases, the J end by 1 base, with 12 bases between. Per the germline V gene, CDR1 is MGHRA and CDR2 is YSYEKL. The CDR3 runs to 15 residues. DNA for the CDR3: TGCGCCAGCAGCCAACTAGCGGACAGATCCTACGAGCAGTACGTC. Translated, it gives CASSQLADRSYEQYV.